Presented here are 5 T cell receptor beta chains from one specimen sequenced in a study of cytomegalovirus exposure and HLA in healthy donors. The PCR ran on 60 Vbeta and 13 Jbeta primers. The assay was immunoSEQ multiplex PCR, and TCRdb's table has in-frame clones only and misses some. The table for this sample gives 45,000 to 60,000 clones. Sequencing was done on a sample of PBMCs. The receptors stem from a male donor in good health and CMV-seronegative.

The chain combines TRBV4-1 with TRBJ1-5; D possibly corresponds to TRBD1 (5 bases). This CDR3 is built from 14 residues. The V end was cut by 4 bases, the J end by 0 bases, with 7 bases between. Germline V gene sequence: CDR1 MGHRA, CDR2 YSYEKL. The CDR3 loop reads CASSPGHSNQPQHF. The CDR3 DNA is TGCGCCAGCAGCCCAGGACATAGCAATCAGCCCCAGCATTTT.

V gene TRBV27 combines with J gene TRBJ1-5; D ambiguous. Germline CDR1 MNHEY, CDR2 SMNVEV (reference sequence). V lost 0 bases, J lost 2 bases, and 11 bases lay in between. CDR3 length equals 16 residues. CDR3 loop: CASSLSGQMGNQPQHF. DNA of the CDR3: TGTGCCAGCAGTTTATCTGGCCAGATGGGCAATCAGCCCCAGCATTTT.

V gene TRBV19 combines with J gene TRBJ1-5, with D perhaps TRBD1 (5 bases). V lost 6 bases to trimming and J lost 2 bases, with 14 bases between them. Germline CDR1 and CDR2: LNHDA and SQIVND (reference sequence). CDR3 length: 15 residues. The CDR3 is CASSQQDAGNQPQHF. CDR3 coding DNA: TGTGCCAGTAGCCAACAGGACGCAGGCAATCAGCCCCAGCATTTT.

The chain links TRBV27 to TRBJ1-1, with no clear D. With 4 bases removed from V and 5 bases from J, the gap between germline ends came to 11 bases. This CDR3 is built from 13 residues. In germline, CDR1 is MNHEY, CDR2 SMNVEV (reference sequence). In DNA, the CDR3 is TGTGCCAGCAGTTACCCGGGGAGGACTGAAGCTTTCTTT. Translated, it gives CASSYPGRTEAFF.

The chain carries TRBV4-2 and TRBJ2-3; 16 nucleotides line up with TRBD2. After removal of 4 bases from V and 2 bases from J, the junction contained 3 bases not matched to a gene. This CDR3 spans 17 amino acids. CDR1 LGHNA and CDR2 YNFKEQ come from the germline V gene. CDR3 loop: CASSRGTSGGATDTQYF. The CDR3 DNA reads as TGTGCCAGCAGCCGAGGGACTAGCGGGGGGGCCACAGATACGCAGTATTTT.